A selection of T cell receptor beta chains follows, all from one sample in a study of early T cells in non-severe SARS-CoV-2 infection. TCRdb processed the 5' RACE reads anew with MiXCR; each CDR3 protein has one entry. The table records tens of thousands of distinct CDR3 sequences, roughly 10% of them present only once. Sequencing was performed on whole blood. The receptor source for this set is an adult who was a healthcare worker with PCR-confirmed SARS-CoV-2 infection or an uninfected control (not recorded which). CDR3s include the opening cysteine and the closing phenylalanine or tryptophan. D genes are given only for firm matches. Only part of the rows carry a size: once, few, many, or a class if the clone is expanded.

J: TRBJ2-2
size: few
D: -
V: TRBV30
CDR3: CAWSRAGDSTGELFF
DNA: TGTGCCTGGAGTAGAGCGGGGGACAGCACCGGGGAGCTGTTTTTT

J: TRBJ1-1
size: many
D: TRBD1
V: TRBV29-1
CDR3: CSVNQGAVSEAFF
DNA: TGCAGCGTTAATCAGGGGGCTGTGTCTGAAGCTTTCTTT

J: TRBJ2-4
size: -
D: -
V: TRBV6-2/TRBV6-3
CDR3: CASSLPGWAKNIQYF
DNA: TGTGCCAGCAGTTTGCCAGGGTGGGCCAAAAACATTCAGTACTTC

J: TRBJ2-1
size: few
D: TRBD1
V: TRBV5-1
CDR3: CASSWEGQGRNEQFF
DNA: TGCGCCAGCAGCTGGGAGGGACAGGGGAGGAATGAGCAGTTCTTC

J: TRBJ2-3
size: many
D: -
V: TRBV5-1
CDR3: CASSPGKADTQYF
DNA: TGCGCCAGCAGCCCGGGAAAGGCAGATACGCAGTATTTT

J: TRBJ2-7
size: many
D: TRBD1
V: TRBV4-1
CDR3: CASSQVGTGHRQYF
DNA: TGCGCCAGCAGCCAAGTGGGGACAGGTCACCGGCAGTACTTC

J: TRBJ2-5
size: many
D: TRBD2
V: TRBV7-2
CDR3: CASSSGTSGSPETQYF
DNA: TGTGCCAGCAGCTCAGGGACTAGCGGGAGCCCAGAGACCCAGTACTTC

J: TRBJ2-1
size: many
D: TRBD2
V: TRBV29-1
CDR3: CSVAGTSGRAAYNEQFF
DNA: TGCAGCGTGGCCGGGACTAGCGGGAGGGCCGCCTACAATGAGCAGTTCTTC

J: TRBJ2-3
size: -
D: -
V: TRBV5-1
CDR3: CASSLYGPAGTLTDTQYF
DNA: TGCGCCAGCAGCTTGTACGGACCGGCGGGGACCCTCACAGATACGCAGTATTTT

J: TRBJ2-7
size: -
D: -
V: TRBV7-2
CDR3: CASSLVVPYEQYF
DNA: TGTGCCAGCAGCTTAGTGGTACCCTACGAGCAGTACTTC

J: TRBJ2-7
size: few
D: -
V: TRBV5-1
CDR3: CASSLERVGVEQYF
DNA: TGCGCCAGCAGCTTGGAAAGGGTTGGCGTCGAGCAGTACTTC

J: TRBJ2-5
size: few
D: -
V: TRBV18
CDR3: CASSGTQETQYF
DNA: TGTGCCAGCTCGGGAACCCAAGAGACCCAGTACTTC

J: TRBJ2-1
size: few
D: -
V: TRBV4-3
CDR3: CASSQGRVAYNEQFF
DNA: TGCGCCAGCAGCCAAGGCAGGGTAGCCTACAATGAGCAGTTCTTC

J: TRBJ2-7
size: few
D: -
V: TRBV14
CDR3: CASSQVGKRTPSEQYF
DNA: TGTGCCAGCAGCCAAGTTGGAAAGCGAACTCCCTCCGAGCAGTACTTC

J: TRBJ2-7
size: -
D: -
V: TRBV20-1
CDR3: CSAKRHLYEQYF
DNA: TGCAGTGCTAAGAGGCATCTCTACGAGCAGTACTTC

J: TRBJ1-4
size: many
D: -
V: TRBV29-1
CDR3: CSVVAAEKLFF
DNA: TGCAGCGTTGTGGCAGCTGAAAAACTGTTTTTT

J: TRBJ2-5
size: few
D: -
V: TRBV28
CDR3: CASNAHGLTQYF
DNA: TGTGCCAGCAACGCCCACGGGCTGACCCAGTACTTC

J: TRBJ1-3
size: many
D: TRBD1
V: TRBV15
CDR3: CATSRDRLGQGTGNTIYF
DNA: TGTGCCACCAGCAGAGATCGATTGGGACAGGGAACTGGAAACACCATATATTTT

J: TRBJ1-2
size: few
D: -
V: TRBV28
CDR3: CASRPARAYGYTF
DNA: TGTGCCAGCCGCCCCGCACGGGCCTATGGCTACACCTTC

J: TRBJ1-2
size: -
D: -
V: TRBV14
CDR3: CASTPTGREFNGYTF
DNA: TGTGCCAGCACCCCAACTGGTAGGGAATTCAACGGCTACACCTTC

J: TRBJ2-1
size: few
D: TRBD2
V: TRBV10-3
CDR3: CAISEPGLPLDEQFF
DNA: TGTGCCATCAGTGAACCGGGACTACCTCTCGATGAGCAGTTCTTC

J: TRBJ1-1
size: many
D: -
V: TRBV30
CDR3: CAWNRGTEAFF
DNA: TGTGCCTGGAATCGGGGCACTGAAGCTTTCTTT

J: TRBJ2-7
size: -
D: TRBD1
V: TRBV29-1
CDR3: CSVPGQGFYEQYF
DNA: TGCAGCGTTCCGGGACAGGGATTCTACGAGCAGTACTTC

J: TRBJ2-2
size: few
D: TRBD2
V: TRBV5-1
CDR3: CASSSGTIQETGELFF
DNA: TGCGCCAGCAGCTCAGGGACTATCCAGGAGACCGGGGAGCTGTTTTTT

J: TRBJ2-7
size: few
D: -
V: TRBV6-2/TRBV6-3
CDR3: CASSRRGTDEQYF
DNA: TGTGCCAGCAGCAGGAGGGGGACCGACGAGCAGTACTTC

J: TRBJ1-1
size: -
D: -
V: TRBV5-4
CDR3: CASSLVPRSRRLNTEAFF
DNA: TGTGCCAGCAGCTTGGTGCCGAGGTCTAGGAGGTTAAACACTGAAGCTTTCTTT

J: TRBJ2-1
size: many
D: -
V: TRBV29-1
CDR3: CSVDRAISDEQFF
DNA: TGCAGCGTTGACCGCGCCATCTCAGATGAGCAGTTCTTC

J: TRBJ1-4
size: -
D: -
V: TRBV10-3
CDR3: CAISGGDGDEKLFF
DNA: TGTGCCATCAGCGGGGGAGATGGGGATGAAAAACTGTTTTTT

J: TRBJ1-3
size: many
D: -
V: TRBV7-3
CDR3: CASSSTGGSGNTIYF
DNA: TGTGCCAGCAGCTCGACAGGCGGCTCTGGAAACACCATATATTTT

J: TRBJ1-1
size: -
D: -
V: TRBV9
CDR3: CASSVGGGMNTEAFF
DNA: TGTGCCAGCAGCGTAGGAGGAGGCATGAACACTGAAGCTTTCTTT

J: TRBJ2-3
size: few
D: TRBD2
V: TRBV18
CDR3: CASSTLSGGAKDTQYF
DNA: TGTGCCAGCTCAACACTCAGCGGGGGGGCTAAAGATACGCAGTATTTT

J: TRBJ1-1
size: many
D: TRBD1
V: TRBV25-1
CDR3: CATGSTGREKAFF
DNA: TGTGCCACCGGATCGACAGGGAGGGAAAAAGCTTTCTTT

J: TRBJ1-5
size: many
D: -
V: TRBV5-6
CDR3: CASSLEGGPQHF
DNA: TGTGCCAGCAGCTTAGAGGGAGGGCCCCAGCATTTT

J: TRBJ1-4
size: many
D: -
V: TRBV11-2
CDR3: CASSFGVSYF
DNA: TGTGCCAGCAGCTTTGGAGTCTCATATTTT

J: TRBJ2-1
size: few
D: -
V: TRBV5-1
CDR3: CASSLGILGYPSSYNEQFF
DNA: TGCGCCAGCAGCTTAGGGATCCTCGGCTACCCTAGCTCCTACAATGAGCAGTTCTTC

J: TRBJ2-3
size: few
D: -
V: TRBV5-4
CDR3: CASSLDWRDTQYF
DNA: TGTGCCAGCAGCTTGGACTGGAGGGATACGCAGTATTTT

J: TRBJ2-7
size: many
D: -
V: TRBV9
CDR3: CASSPGLVSYEQYF
DNA: TGTGCCAGCAGCCCGGGACTGGTTTCCTACGAGCAGTACTTC

J: TRBJ2-2
size: few
D: -
V: TRBV9
CDR3: CASSPRRMYTGELFF
DNA: TGTGCCAGCAGCCCGCGACGGATGTACACCGGGGAGCTGTTTTTT

J: TRBJ2-7
size: -
D: -
V: TRBV9
CDR3: CASSVGVSGTYEQYF
DNA: TGTGCCAGCAGCGTAGGTGTTAGCGGAACCTACGAGCAGTACTTC

J: TRBJ2-1
size: -
D: -
V: TRBV5-1
CDR3: CASSPRHSSYNEQFF
DNA: TGCGCCAGCAGCCCAAGACATAGCTCCTACAATGAGCAGTTCTTC

J: TRBJ1-2
size: few
D: -
V: TRBV11-2
CDR3: CASSLVTGTNYGYTF
DNA: TGTGCCAGCAGCTTAGTGACAGGCACTAACTATGGCTACACCTTC

J: TRBJ2-5
size: many
D: -
V: TRBV25-1
CDR3: CASSERNRPKGETQYF
DNA: TGTGCCAGCAGTGAAAGAAACAGACCAAAAGGGGAGACCCAGTACTTC

J: TRBJ1-5
size: -
D: TRBD1
V: TRBV7-6
CDR3: CASSPDQGDSQPQHF
DNA: TGTGCCAGCAGCCCCGACCAGGGGGACTCCCAGCCCCAGCATTTT

J: TRBJ1-6
size: many
D: -
V: TRBV4-2
CDR3: CASSQDPDSPLHF
DNA: TGTGCCAGCAGCCAAGATCCAGATTCACCCCTCCACTTT

J: TRBJ1-5
size: few
D: -
V: TRBV19
CDR3: CASSRRQGQPQHF
DNA: TGTGCCAGTAGTAGAAGGCAAGGTCAGCCCCAGCATTTT

J: TRBJ2-1
size: -
D: TRBD2
V: TRBV5-6
CDR3: CASSSSSAISRGGTYNEQFF
DNA: TGTGCCAGCAGCTCCTCCTCTGCGATTTCACGGGGGGGAACCTACAATGAGCAGTTCTTC

J: TRBJ2-7
size: few
D: TRBD1
V: TRBV10-1
CDR3: CASSESIMDRWIPYEQYF
DNA: TGCGCCAGCAGTGAGTCTATAATGGACAGGTGGATCCCCTACGAGCAGTACTTC

J: TRBJ2-1
size: many
D: TRBD2
V: TRBV20-1
CDR3: CSASGGLGNEQFF
DNA: TGCAGTGCTTCGGGGGGGCTCGGCAATGAGCAGTTCTTC

J: TRBJ2-7
size: many
D: TRBD2
V: TRBV9
CDR3: CASSLSGSSDEQYF
DNA: TGTGCCAGCAGCCTCAGCGGGAGTTCGGACGAGCAGTACTTC

J: TRBJ2-3
size: -
D: -
V: TRBV6-5
CDR3: CASQGPDTQYF
DNA: TGTGCCAGCCAGGGTCCAGATACGCAGTATTTT

J: TRBJ2-7
size: many
D: -
V: TRBV12-2
CDR3: CASHFGGFDSYEQYF
DNA: TGTGCAAGCCACTTCGGGGGTTTCGACTCCTACGAGCAGTACTTC